The clone carrying this T cell receptor (beta chain) is labeled as medium-sized. The sample comes from a study of neoadjuvant anti-PD-1 for oral cavity cancer. Overall study: Nivolumab at 3 mg/kg was mostly given biweekly, three to four doses, pre-surgery. Around day 43, patients without progression received a fourth nivolumab dose before surgery.

Libraries were prepared by immunoSEQ multiplex PCR; TCRdb keeps only in-frame clonotypes and omits some of them. The sample consists of thousands of clones, roughly 50% of them appearing once. CDR3 length: 15 residues. The ends lost 0 bases at V and 8 bases at J; junction bases unmatched: 1. CDR1 and CDR2 (germline): MNHEY, SMNVEV (reference sequence). The sequence was collected from a person between 40 and 80 years old with oral cavity squamous cell carcinoma. V gene TRBV27 combines with J gene TRBJ1-6; 10 nucleotides agree with TRBD1. Specimen: tumor tissue, collected before nivolumab (anti-PD-1) treatment. The CDR3 DNA sequence: TGTGCCAGCAGTTTATCGGGACAGGGGTATTCACCCCTCCACTTT. As protein: CASSLSGQGYSPLHF.